This TCR beta chain was profiled in a study of OX40 agonist ivuxolimab in advanced cancers. Findings and limits, study-wide: At doses 0.1 to 3.0 mg/kg, CD4+ and CD8+ clones expanded.

Concerning this clone itself: The target antigen is unknown.

The repertoire was sequenced with immunoSEQ multiplex PCR; TCRdb's copy has only in-frame clones and lacks some. The data hold some 76,000 clones, with more than 85% observed a single time. The germline CDR1 and CDR2 sequences are SGHDT and YYEEEE. The CDR3 length is 13 residues. The V and J ends lost 0 bases and 4 bases respectively, with 8 bases between them. Patients with autoimmune history or systemic immunosuppression were excluded. The chain joins TRBV5-6 to TRBJ2-7; D is unclear. This TCR came from an adult with an advanced solid tumor such as melanoma, head and neck, liver or kidney cancer. Sequences were derived from CD4+ or CD8+ T cells sorted from blood, sampled in a trial of the OX40 agonist ivuxolimab. Here the CDR3 DNA reads TGTGCCAGCAGCTTGGCCGTGCGATACGAGCAGTACTTC. Its translation is CASSLAVRYEQYF.